A single sample gave rise to the 18 T cell receptor beta chains below, sequenced in a study of naive and memory T cell subsets. The library had UMIs added by 3' ligation of an oligonucleotide to TCR cDNA. The SP2 primer and nested alpha and beta constant region primers amplified ligated cDNA in four rounds. Via MiXCR, TCRdb re-called the 5' RACE reads, giving one row per CDR3 protein. The sample consists of 55,000 to 65,000 distinct CDR3 sequences, 8% to 9% of them appearing once. The receptors were sampled from a female donor in good health.

Ten or more counts support this clonotype. The chain has TRBV7-2 and TRBJ2-7; D gene unclear. Germline loops: CDR1 SGHTA, CDR2 FQGNSA. With 1 base removed from V and 2 bases from J, the gap between germline ends came to 9 bases. This CDR3 is built from 14 residues. CDR3 region: CASSLGRSAYEQYF. As DNA, the CDR3 is TGTGCCAGCAGCTTAGGCAGGAGCGCCTACGAGCAGTACTTC.

This clonotype was found a few times. The CDR3 loop reads CASSGDSSYNSPLHF. In nucleotides, the CDR3 is TGTGCCAGCAGCGGGGACTCCTCCTATAATTCACCCCTCCACTTT. The V gene is TRBV13, the J gene TRBJ1-6, with D perhaps matching TRBD1 (5 bases). V was pared by 5 bases and J by 0 bases, with 8 bases between. The CDR3 consists of 15 residues. Per the germline V gene, CDR1 is PRHDT and CDR2 is FYEKMQ (reference sequence).

The table lists this clonotype with a few counts. The genes are TRBV7-3 and TRBJ2-5; 8 bases map to TRBD1. This CDR3 has 16 amino acids. The ends lost 5 bases at V and 4 bases at J; junction bases unmatched: 12. Germline CDR1 and CDR2: SGHTA and FQGTGA. The CDR3 nucleotides read TGTGCCAGCAGCCCCGGACAGGGCATGACGCGAGAGACCCAGTACTTC. Translating gives CASSPGQGMTRETQYF.

This clonotype was seen more than once but under ten times. The rearrangement links TRBV29-1 to TRBJ1-1; no definite D call. The CDR3 spans 13 residues. V lost 3 bases and J lost 4, with 12 bases in between. Germline CDR1 reads SQVTM; CDR2 reads ANQGSEA. The chain's CDR3 is CSVEVAEFTEAFF. The CDR3 bases are TGCAGCGTTGAGGTTGCAGAGTTCACTGAAGCTTTCTTT.

This clonotype was counted only a few times. The rearrangement links TRBV6-1 to TRBJ2-1; 9 bases line up with TRBD2. With V trimmed by 6 bases and J by 8 bases, 8 bases remained unmatched. CDR3 size: 14 residues. The germline gives CDR1 MNHNS, CDR2 SASEGT. The CDR3 spells CASRSGGTSDEQFF. The CDR3 nucleotides read TGTGCCAGCAGAAGCGGGGGGACATCCGATGAGCAGTTCTTC.

The chain carries TRBV5-1 and TRBJ2-1; D is perhaps TRBD1 or TRBD2 (5 bases each). The CDR3 runs 16 residues. Germline values: CDR1 SGHRS, CDR2 YFSETQ. V lost 0 bases to trimming and J lost 0 bases, with 10 bases between them. The CDR3 DNA follows: TGCGCCAGCAGCTTGGAGTCAGGGAGCTCCTACAATGAGCAGTTCTTC. Translation: CASSLESGSSYNEQFF.

The genes are TRBV20-1 and TRBJ2-7; 10 bases fit TRBD2. The CDR3 length is 14 residues. With V trimmed by 1 base and J by 7 bases, 7 bases remained unmatched. The germline CDR1 and CDR2 sequences are DFQATT and SNEGSKA (reference sequence). The DNA of the CDR3 is TGCAGTGCTAGAGGTACAGCGGGAGGGCAGGAGCAGTACTTC. Protein product: CSARGTAGGQEQYF.

This clonotype was picked up a small number of times. J is TRBJ1-2 and V is TRBV12-3 or TRBV12-4; D possibly corresponds to TRBD1 (5 bases). V shed 5 bases and J shed 8 bases, with 24 bases lying between them. CDR3 size: 16 residues. CDR3 coding DNA: TGTGCCAGCAGTCGAGGCCAGGGTAGCACTCGTTTCGGCTACACCTTC. It encodes CASSRGQGSTRFGYTF.

A note on this clonotype: A read error may be the cause here, since a much bigger clone is one base away. V gene TRBV28 combines with J gene TRBJ1-1, with D possibly matching TRBD1 (6 bases). Germline loops: CDR1 MDHEN, CDR2 SYDVKM. CDR3 length equals 15 residues. V lost 2 bases, J lost 6 bases, and 16 bases lay in between. The CDR3, as DNA: TGTGCCAGCAGTTTACCCAGAGGGGGGTACCCTGAAGCTTTCTTT. Amino acids: CASSLPRGGYPEAFF.

This clonotype was observed many times. The chain links TRBV6-5 to TRBJ2-7; the D gene could be TRBD1 or TRBD2 (5 bases each). Trimming cost V 4 bases and J 2 bases, with 9 bases left between them. The CDR3 is 13 amino acids. Per the germline V gene, CDR1 is MNHEY and CDR2 is SVGAGI. This CDR3 is CASSLRGTYEQYF. The CDR3 nucleotides read TGTGCCAGCAGTTTGAGGGGCACCTACGAGCAGTACTTC.

The gene calls are TRBV29-1 and TRBJ2-3; D is undetermined. Germline-derived CDR1 and CDR2 are SQVTM and ANQGSEA. The CDR3 spans 13 residues. The V gene lost 4 bases and the J gene lost 2 bases, with 10 bases spanning the gap. The CDR3 loop is CSVARDSTDTQYF. CDR3 sequence (DNA): TGCAGCGTTGCTAGGGATTCCACAGATACGCAGTATTTT.

This clonotype has just a few counts. The chain combines TRBV12-3 or TRBV12-4 with TRBJ2-5; the D is unclear. Trimming took off 2 bases at V and 1 base at J, with 11 bases between the two ends. The CDR3 has 15 amino acids. CDR3 bases: TGTGCCAGCAGTTTATATGAGTCAGCCCAAGAGACCCAGTACTTC. It translates to CASSLYESAQETQYF.

The V gene is TRBV12-5, the J gene TRBJ2-1; 7 nucleotides agree with TRBD2. Per germline, CDR1 LGHNT and CDR2 FRNRAP. The CDR3 covers 15 residues. V trimming: 5 bases; J trimming: 10 bases; junction bases outside the gene matches: 14. CDR3 residues: CASGLGVTPGLEQFF. The CDR3 DNA reads TGTGCTAGTGGTCTCGGGGTTACTCCGGGACTAGAGCAGTTCTTC.

V usage is TRBV19 and J usage is TRBJ1-5; possible D gene TRBD1, 5 bases. Germline V gene lookup returns CDR1 LNHDA and CDR2 SQIVND (reference sequence). This CDR3 has 15 amino acids. With 2 bases removed from V and 4 bases from J, the gap between germline ends came to 12 bases. This chain's CDR3 is CASSITGTLNQPQHF. Here the CDR3 DNA reads TGTGCCAGTAGTATAACAGGAACCCTAAATCAGCCCCAGCATTTT.

This clonotype has just a few counts. The V gene is TRBV10-3, the J gene TRBJ2-1; possibly TRBD2 for D (5 bases). Trimming removed 2 bases at V and 4 bases at J, with 15 bases between. Germline CDR1 and CDR2: ENHRY and SYGVKD. The CDR3 covers 16 residues. The CDR3: CAISENPGSGYNEQFF. CDR3 in DNA: TGTGCCATCAGTGAGAATCCGGGGTCGGGGTACAATGAGCAGTTCTTC.

In its sample, this clonotype was seen many times. This chain joins TRBV20-1 and TRBJ2-3, with TRBD2 matching over 9 bases. CDR1 is DFQATT and CDR2 is SNEGSKA in the germline V gene (reference sequence). V gave up 6 bases and J gave up 5 bases; unmatched junction bases: 12. CDR3 length equals 15 residues. CDR3 bases: TGCAGTGCCCCAGGAGCGGGGGGCAGGGGAGATACGCAGTATTTT. Protein product: CSAPGAGGRGDTQYF.

The rearrangement links TRBV27 to TRBJ1-5; D uncertain. Germline V lookup: CDR1 MNHEY, CDR2 SMNVEV (reference sequence). The ends were cut back, 5 bases at V and 2 bases at J, with 13 bases in the middle. CDR3 size: 15 residues. Here the CDR3 DNA reads TGTGCCAGCAGTCAGCAGAGGGTTGGCAATCAGCCCCAGCATTTT. Its protein is CASSQQRVGNQPQHF.

This clonotype was counted between two and nine times. The chain employs TRBV25-1 and TRBJ2-1; tentatively, D is TRBD2 (6 bases). Germline loops: CDR1 MGHDK, CDR2 SYGVNS. The CDR3 is 15 residues long. Trimming removed 8 bases from V and 7 bases from J, with 21 bases in between. The CDR3 region has the DNA TGTGCCAGCGGGGGTTTGTCGGGAGTATTAAATGAGCAGTTCTTC. Protein: CASGGLSGVLNEQFF.